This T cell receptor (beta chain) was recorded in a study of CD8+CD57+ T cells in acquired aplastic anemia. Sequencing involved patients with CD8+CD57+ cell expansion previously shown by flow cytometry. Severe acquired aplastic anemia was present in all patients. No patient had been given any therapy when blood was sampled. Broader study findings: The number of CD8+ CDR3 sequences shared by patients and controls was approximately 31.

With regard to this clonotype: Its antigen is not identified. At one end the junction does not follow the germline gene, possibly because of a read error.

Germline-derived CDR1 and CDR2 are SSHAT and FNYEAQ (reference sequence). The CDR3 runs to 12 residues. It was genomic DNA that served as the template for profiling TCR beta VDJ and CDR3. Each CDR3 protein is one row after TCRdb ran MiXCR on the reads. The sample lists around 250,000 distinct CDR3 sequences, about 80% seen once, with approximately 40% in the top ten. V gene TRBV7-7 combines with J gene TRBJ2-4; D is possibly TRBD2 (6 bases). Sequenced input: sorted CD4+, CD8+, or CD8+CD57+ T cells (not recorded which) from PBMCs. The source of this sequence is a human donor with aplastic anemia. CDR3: CASGGSGSIQQF. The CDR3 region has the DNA TGTGCTAGCGGAGGATCCGGGAGCATTCAGCAGTTC.